This T cell receptor beta chain was profiled in a study of a mutant IDH1 vaccine in newly diagnosed glioma. Study background: Across weeks 1, 3, 5, 7, 11, 15, 19 and 23, patients received a vaccination each time, eight in all. The start of vaccination came 4-6 weeks after radiotherapy alone, or with temozolomide cycles.

Some clones are missing from TCRdb's copy, which holds only in-frame ones; the method was immunoSEQ multiplex PCR. The sample includes tens of thousands of clones, 65% to 85% of them seen just once. The V gene end was trimmed by 4 bases and the J gene end by 2 bases; junction bases not matched to a gene: 5. The germline CDR1 and CDR2 sequences are SGHNT and YYREEE (reference sequence). The CDR3 length is 14 residues. Concerning this clone: The antigen is unknown.

Time point meaning: week 11, during vaccination. Vaccinated patients received 300 ug of mutant IDH1 20-mer peptide per dose, with topical imiquimod. Sequencing used PBMCs, obtained from a glioma patient whose treatment included an IDH1 peptide vaccine. The V call is TRBV5-4, the J call TRBJ1-2, with 7 bases that match TRBD1. This sequence originates from a woman between 50 and 59 years old with glioma. DNA of the CDR3: TGTGCCAGCAGCCGACAGGGCGAAAACTATGGCTACACCTTC. Amino acid sequence: CASSRQGENYGYTF.